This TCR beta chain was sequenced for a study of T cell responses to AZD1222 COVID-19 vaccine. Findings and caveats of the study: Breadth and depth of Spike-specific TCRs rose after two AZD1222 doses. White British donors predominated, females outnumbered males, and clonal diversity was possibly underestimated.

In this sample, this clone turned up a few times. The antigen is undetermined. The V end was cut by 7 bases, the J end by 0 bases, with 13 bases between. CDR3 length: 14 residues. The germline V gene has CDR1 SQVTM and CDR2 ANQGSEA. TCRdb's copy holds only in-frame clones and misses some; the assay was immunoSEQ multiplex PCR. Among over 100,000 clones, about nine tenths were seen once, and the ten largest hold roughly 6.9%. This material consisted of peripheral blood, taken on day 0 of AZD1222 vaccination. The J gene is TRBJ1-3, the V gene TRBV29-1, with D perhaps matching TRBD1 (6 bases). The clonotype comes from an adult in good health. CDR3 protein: CSALGQSSGNTIYF. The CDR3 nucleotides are TGCAGCGCCCTTGGACAGAGCTCTGGAAACACCATATATTTT.